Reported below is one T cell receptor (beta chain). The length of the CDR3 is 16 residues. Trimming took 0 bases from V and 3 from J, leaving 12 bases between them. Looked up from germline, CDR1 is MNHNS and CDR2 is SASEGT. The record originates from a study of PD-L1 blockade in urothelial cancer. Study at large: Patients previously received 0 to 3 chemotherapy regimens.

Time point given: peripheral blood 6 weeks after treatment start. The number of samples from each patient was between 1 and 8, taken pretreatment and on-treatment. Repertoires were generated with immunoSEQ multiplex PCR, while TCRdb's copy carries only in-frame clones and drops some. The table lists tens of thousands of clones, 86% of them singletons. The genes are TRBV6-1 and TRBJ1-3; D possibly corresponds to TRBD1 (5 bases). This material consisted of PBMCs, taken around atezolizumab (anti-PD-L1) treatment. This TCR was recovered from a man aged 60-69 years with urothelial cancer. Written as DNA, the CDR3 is TGTGCCAGCAGTGAAGCGAGCGGGGGAGGTGGAAACACCATATATTTT. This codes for CASSEASGGGGNTIYF.